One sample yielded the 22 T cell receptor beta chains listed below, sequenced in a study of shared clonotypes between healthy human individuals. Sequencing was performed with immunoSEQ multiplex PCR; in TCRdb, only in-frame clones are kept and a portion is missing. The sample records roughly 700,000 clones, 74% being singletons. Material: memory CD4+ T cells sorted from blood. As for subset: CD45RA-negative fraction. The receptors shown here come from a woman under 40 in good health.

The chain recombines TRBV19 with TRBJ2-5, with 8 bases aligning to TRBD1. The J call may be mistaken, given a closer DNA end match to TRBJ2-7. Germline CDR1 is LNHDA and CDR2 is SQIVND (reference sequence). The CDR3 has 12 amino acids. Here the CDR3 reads CASSRTGIEQYF. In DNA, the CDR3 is TGTGCCAGTAGTCGGACAGGGATCGAGCAGTACTTC.

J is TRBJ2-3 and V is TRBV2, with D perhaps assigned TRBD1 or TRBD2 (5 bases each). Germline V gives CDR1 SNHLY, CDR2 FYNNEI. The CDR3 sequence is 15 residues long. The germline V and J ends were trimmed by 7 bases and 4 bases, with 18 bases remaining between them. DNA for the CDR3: TGTGCCAGCACGTTTCGGTTGGGGGAGCCAGATACGCAGTATTTT. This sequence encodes CASTFRLGEPDTQYF.

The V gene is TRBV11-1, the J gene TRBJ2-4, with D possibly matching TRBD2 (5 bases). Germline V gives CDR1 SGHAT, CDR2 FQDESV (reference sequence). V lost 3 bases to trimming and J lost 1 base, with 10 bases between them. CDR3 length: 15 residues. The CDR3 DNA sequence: TGTGCCAGCAGCTTCTCGGGGATGGCCAAAAACATTCAGTACTTC. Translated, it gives CASSFSGMAKNIQYF.

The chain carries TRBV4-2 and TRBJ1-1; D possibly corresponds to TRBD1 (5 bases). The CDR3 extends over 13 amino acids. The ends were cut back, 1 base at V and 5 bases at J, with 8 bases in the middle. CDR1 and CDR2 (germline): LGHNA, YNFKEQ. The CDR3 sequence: CASSQGDGTEAFF. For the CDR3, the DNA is TGTGCCAGCAGCCAAGGGGACGGAACTGAAGCTTTCTTT.

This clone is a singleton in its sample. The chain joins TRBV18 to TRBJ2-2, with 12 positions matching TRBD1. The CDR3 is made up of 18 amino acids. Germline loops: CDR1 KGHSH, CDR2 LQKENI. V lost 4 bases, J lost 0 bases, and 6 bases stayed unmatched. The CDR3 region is CASSRLGTGGPNTGELFF. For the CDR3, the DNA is TGTGCCAGCTCACGACTAGGGACAGGGGGCCCGAACACCGGGGAGCTGTTTTTT.

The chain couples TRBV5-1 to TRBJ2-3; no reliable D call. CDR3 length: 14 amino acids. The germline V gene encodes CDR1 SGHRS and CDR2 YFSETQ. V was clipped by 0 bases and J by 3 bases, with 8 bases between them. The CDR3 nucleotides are TGCGCCAGCAGCTTGGCCGACGGGACAGATACGCAGTATTTT. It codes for CASSLADGTDTQYF. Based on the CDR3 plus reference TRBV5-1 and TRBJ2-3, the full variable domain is KAGVTQTPRYLIKTRGQQVTLSCSPISGHRSVSWYQQTPGQGLQFLFEYFSETQRNKGNFPGRFSGRQFSNSRSEMNVSTLELGDSALYLCASSLADGTDTQYFGPGTRLTVL.

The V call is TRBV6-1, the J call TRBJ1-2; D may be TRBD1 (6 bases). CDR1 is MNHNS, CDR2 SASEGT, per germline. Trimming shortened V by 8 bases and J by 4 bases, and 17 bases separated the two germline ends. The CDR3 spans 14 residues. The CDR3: CASEKRGGSYGYTF. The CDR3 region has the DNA TGTGCCAGCGAAAAAAGGGGGGGCAGCTATGGCTACACCTTC.

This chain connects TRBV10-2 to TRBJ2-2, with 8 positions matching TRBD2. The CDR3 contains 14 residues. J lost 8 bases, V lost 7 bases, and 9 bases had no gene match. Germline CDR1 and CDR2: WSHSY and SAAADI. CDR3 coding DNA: TGCGCCAGCAAAGAGCGGGAGAGAGCGGGGGAGCTGTTTTTT. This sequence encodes CASKERERAGELFF.

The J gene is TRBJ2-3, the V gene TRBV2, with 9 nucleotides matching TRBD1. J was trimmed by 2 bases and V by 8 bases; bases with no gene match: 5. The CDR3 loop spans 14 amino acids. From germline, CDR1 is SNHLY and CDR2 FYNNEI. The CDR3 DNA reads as TGTGCCAGCCTCTACAGGGGGCACACAGATACGCAGTATTTT. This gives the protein CASLYRGHTDTQYF.

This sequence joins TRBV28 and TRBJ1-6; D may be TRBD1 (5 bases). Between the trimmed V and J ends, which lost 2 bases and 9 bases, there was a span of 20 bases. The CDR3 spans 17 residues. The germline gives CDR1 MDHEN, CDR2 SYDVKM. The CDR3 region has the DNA TGTGCCAGCAGTTTACTTGCCGGGGGGAGTGTTGCTTCACCCCTCCACTTT. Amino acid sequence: CASSLLAGGSVASPLHF.

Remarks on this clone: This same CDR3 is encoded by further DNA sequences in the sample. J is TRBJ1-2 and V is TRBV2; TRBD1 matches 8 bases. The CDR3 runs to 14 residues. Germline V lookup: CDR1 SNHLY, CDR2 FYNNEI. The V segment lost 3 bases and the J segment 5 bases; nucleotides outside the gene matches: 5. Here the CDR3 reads CASSDRGLNYGYTF. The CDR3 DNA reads TGTGCCAGCAGTGACAGGGGGCTAAATTATGGCTACACCTTC.

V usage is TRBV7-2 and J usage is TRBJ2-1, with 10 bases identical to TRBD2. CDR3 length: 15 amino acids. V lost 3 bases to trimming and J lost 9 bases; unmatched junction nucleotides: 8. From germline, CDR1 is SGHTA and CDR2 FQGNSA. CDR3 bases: TGTGCCAGCAGCTTGTATAGCGGGGGGCCGGGTGAGCAGTTCTTC. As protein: CASSLYSGGPGEQFF.

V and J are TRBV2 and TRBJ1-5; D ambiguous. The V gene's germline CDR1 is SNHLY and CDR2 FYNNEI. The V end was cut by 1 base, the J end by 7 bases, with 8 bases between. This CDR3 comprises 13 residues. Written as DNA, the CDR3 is TGTGCCAGCAGTGAAGGGGCAGAGCAGCCCCAGCATTTT. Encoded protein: CASSEGAEQPQHF. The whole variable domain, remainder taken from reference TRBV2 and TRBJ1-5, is EPEVTQTPSHQVTQMGQEVILRCVPISNHLYFYWYRQILGQKVEFLVSFYNNEISEKSEIFDDQFSVERPDGSNFTLKIRSTKLEDSAMYFCASSEGAEQPQHFGDGTRLSIL.

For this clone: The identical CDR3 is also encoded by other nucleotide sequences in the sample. CDR3 bases: TGTGCCAGCAGCTTAGAGGGTCGGAACTATGGCTACACCTTC. It translates to CASSLEGRNYGYTF. V and J are TRBV7-9 and TRBJ1-2; D gene uncertain. This CDR3 comprises 14 residues. V gave up 1 base and J gave up 2 bases, with 8 bases separating them. Germline V gene sequence: CDR1 SEHNR, CDR2 FQNEAQ (reference sequence).

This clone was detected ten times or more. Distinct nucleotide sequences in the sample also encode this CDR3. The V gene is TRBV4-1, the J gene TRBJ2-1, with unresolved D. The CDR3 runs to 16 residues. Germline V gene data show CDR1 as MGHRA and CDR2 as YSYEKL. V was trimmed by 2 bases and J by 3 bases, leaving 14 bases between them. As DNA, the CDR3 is TGCGCCAGCAGCCAATTAGACATTCTGAGCTACAATGAGCAGTTCTTC. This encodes CASSQLDILSYNEQFF.

The CDR3 sequence is CASSLGPRQPQHF. The CDR3, as DNA: TGTGCCAGCAGCTTGGGCCCGAGGCAGCCCCAGCATTTT. J is TRBJ1-5 and V is TRBV5-4; D call uncertain. The germline V gene has CDR1 SGHNT and CDR2 YYREEE (reference sequence). The CDR3 contains 13 residues. With 0 bases removed from V and 7 bases from J, the gap between germline ends came to 8 bases.

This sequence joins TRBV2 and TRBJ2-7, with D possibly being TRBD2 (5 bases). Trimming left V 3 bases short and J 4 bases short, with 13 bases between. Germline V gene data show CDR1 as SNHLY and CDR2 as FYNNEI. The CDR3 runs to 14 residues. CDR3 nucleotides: TGTGCCAGCAGTGATGGCGGGCTGGAATACGAGCAGTACTTC. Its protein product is CASSDGGLEYEQYF.

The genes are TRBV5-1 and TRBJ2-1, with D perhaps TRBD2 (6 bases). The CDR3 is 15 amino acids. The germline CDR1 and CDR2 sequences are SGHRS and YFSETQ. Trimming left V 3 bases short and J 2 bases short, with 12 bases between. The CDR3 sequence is CASSWTTRAYNEQFF. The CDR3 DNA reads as TGCGCCAGCAGCTGGACTACGCGGGCCTACAATGAGCAGTTCTTC.

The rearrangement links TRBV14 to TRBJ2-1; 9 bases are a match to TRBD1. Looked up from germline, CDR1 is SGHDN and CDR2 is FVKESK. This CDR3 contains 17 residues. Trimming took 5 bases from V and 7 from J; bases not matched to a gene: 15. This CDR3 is CASSSRRVGQGKNEQFF. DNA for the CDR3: TGTGCCAGCAGCTCCCGACGCGTGGGACAGGGAAAGAATGAGCAGTTCTTC.

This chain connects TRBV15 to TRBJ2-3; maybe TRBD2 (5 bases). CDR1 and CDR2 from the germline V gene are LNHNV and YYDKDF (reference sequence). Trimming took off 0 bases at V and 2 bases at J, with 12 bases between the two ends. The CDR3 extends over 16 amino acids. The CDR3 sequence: CATSRDRGDYTDTQYF. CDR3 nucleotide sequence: TGTGCCACCAGCAGAGATCGGGGAGACTACACAGATACGCAGTATTTT. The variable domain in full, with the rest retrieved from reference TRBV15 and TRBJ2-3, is DAMVIQNPRYQVTQFGKPVTLSCSQTLNHNVMYWYQQKSSQAPKLLFHYYDKDFNNEADTPDNFQSRRPNTSFCFLDIRSPGLGDTAMYLCATSRDRGDYTDTQYFGPGTRLTVL.

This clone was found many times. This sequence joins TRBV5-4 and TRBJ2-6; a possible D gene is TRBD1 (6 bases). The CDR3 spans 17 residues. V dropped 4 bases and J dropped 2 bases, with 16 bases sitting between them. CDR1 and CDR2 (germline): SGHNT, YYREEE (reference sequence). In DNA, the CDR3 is TGTGCCAGCAGCAAAAAGCAACCAGGGGCTGGGGCCAACGTCCTGACTTTC. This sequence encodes CASSKKQPGAGANVLTF.

CDR3 sequence: CASSKSGSPHEQYF. In DNA, the CDR3 is TGTGCCAGCAGCAAAAGCGGGAGTCCCCACGAGCAGTACTTC. The chain recombines TRBV7-9 with TRBJ2-7, with TRBD2 matching over 8 bases. The V segment lost 5 bases and the J segment 5 bases; nucleotides outside the gene matches: 8. The CDR3 extends over 14 amino acids. Looked up from germline, CDR1 is SEHNR and CDR2 is FQNEAQ (reference sequence).